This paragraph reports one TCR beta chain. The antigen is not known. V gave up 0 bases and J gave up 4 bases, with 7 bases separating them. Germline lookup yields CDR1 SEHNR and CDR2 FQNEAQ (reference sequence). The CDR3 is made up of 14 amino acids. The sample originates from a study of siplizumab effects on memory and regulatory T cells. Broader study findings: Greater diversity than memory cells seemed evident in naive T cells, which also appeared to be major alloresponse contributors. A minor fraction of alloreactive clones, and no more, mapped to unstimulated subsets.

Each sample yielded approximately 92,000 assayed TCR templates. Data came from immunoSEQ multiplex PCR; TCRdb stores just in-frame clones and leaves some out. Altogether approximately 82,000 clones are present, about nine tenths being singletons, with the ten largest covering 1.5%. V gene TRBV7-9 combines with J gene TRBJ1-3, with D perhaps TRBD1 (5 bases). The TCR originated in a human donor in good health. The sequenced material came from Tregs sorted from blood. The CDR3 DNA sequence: TGTGCCAGCAGCTTAGCGGGGCGAGGAAACACCATATATTTT. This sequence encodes CASSLAGRGNTIYF.